The present T cell receptor beta chain was sequenced within a study of blood T cell repertoires in COVID-19. The table came from immunoSEQ multiplex PCR; TCRdb's copy has only in-frame clones and leaves some out. This table holds approximately 250,000 clones, around 89% found once. V was shortened by 5 bases and J by 5 bases, with 15 bases between the two germline ends. Germline CDR1 and CDR2: ENHRY and SYGVKD. The CDR3 has 14 residues. Sequencing was done on a sample of PBMCs or T cells enriched from blood (not recorded which). This rearrangement joins TRBV10-3 to TRBJ1-1, with D perhaps matching TRBD1 (5 bases). This clonotype was sampled from a woman younger than 45 who had recovered from COVID-19. The CDR3 sequence: CAISPGGSETEAFF. The CDR3 nucleotides are TGTGCCATCAGTCCCGGGGGGTCTGAAACTGAAGCTTTCTTT.